This T cell receptor (beta chain) was observed in a study of cytomegalovirus exposure and HLA in healthy donors. The wider study: The study's early data release held roughly 91 million unique TCRs from HLA-typed donors. Broader study findings: In vitro, three CMV-associated chains proved specific for CMV antigens.

PCR was performed using 60 Vbeta and 13 Jbeta primers. TCRdb keeps only in-frame clones here, not all; method: immunoSEQ multiplex PCR. The top ten clones hold about 1.4% of a sample with about 200,000 clones, about 80% of them seen once. Turning to this clone: Its target is not known.

The CDR3 consists of 16 residues. V shed 6 bases and J 2 bases; nucleotides not matched to a gene: 10. The germline V gene encodes CDR1 MDHEN and CDR2 SYDVKM. Sequencing was done on a sample of PBMCs. The source is a girl between 10 and 17 years old in good health and CMV-seronegative. The chain is built from TRBV28 and TRBJ2-7; the match to TRBD2 covers 10 bases. The CDR3: CASSLGTTSGAYEQYF. The DNA of the CDR3 is TGTGCCAGCAGCCTCGGGACCACTAGCGGGGCCTACGAGCAGTACTTC.